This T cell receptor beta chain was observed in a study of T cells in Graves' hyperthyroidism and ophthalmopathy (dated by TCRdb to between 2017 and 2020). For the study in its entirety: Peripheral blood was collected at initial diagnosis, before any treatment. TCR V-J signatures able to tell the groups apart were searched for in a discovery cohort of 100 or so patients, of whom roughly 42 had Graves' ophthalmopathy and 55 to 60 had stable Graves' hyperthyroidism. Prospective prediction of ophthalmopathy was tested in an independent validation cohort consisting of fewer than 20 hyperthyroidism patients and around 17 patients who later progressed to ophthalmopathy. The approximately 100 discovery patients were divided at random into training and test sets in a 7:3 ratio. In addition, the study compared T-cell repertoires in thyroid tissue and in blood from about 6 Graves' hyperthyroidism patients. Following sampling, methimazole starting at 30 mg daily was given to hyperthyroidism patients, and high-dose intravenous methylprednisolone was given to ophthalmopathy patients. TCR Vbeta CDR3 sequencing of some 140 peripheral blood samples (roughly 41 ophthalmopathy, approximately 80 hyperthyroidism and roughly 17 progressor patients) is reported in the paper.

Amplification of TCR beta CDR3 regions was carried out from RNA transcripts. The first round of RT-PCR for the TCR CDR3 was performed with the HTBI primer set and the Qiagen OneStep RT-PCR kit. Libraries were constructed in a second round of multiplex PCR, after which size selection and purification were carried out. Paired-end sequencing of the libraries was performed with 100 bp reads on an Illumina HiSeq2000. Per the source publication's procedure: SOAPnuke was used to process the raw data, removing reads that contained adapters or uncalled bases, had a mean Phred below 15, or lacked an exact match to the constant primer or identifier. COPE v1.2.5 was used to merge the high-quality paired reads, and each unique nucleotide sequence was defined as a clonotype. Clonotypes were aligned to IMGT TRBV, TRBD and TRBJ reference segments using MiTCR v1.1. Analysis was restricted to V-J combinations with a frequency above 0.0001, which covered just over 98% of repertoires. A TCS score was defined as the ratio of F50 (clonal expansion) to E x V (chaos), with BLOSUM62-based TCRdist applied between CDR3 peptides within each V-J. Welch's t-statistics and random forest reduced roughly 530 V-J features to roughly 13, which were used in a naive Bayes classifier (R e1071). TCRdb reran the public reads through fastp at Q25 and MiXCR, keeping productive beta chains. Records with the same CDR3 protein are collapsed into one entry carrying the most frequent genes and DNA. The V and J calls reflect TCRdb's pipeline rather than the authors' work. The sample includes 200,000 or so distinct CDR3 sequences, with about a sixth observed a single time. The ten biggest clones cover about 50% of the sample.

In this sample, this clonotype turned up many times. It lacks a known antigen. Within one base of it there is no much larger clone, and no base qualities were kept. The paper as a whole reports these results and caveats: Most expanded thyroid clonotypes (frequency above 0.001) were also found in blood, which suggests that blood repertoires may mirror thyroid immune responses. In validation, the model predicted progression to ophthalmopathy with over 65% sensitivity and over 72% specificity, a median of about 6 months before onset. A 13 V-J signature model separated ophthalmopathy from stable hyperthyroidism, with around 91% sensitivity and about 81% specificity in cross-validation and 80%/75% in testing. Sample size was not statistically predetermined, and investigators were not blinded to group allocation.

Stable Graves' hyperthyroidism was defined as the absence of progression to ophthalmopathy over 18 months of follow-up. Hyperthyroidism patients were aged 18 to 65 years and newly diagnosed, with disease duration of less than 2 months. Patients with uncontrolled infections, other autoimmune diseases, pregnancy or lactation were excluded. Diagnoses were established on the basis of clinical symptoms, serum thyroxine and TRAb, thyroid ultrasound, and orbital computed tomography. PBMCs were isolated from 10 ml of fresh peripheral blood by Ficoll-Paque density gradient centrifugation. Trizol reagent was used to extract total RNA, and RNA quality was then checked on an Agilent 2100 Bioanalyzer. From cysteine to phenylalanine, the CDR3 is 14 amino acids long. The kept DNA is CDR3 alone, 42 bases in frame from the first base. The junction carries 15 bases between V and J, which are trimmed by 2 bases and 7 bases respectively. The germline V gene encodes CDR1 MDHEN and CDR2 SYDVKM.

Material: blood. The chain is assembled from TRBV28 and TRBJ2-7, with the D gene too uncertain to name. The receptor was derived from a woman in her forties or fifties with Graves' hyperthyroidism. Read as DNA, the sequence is TGTGCCAGCAGTTTACGAGACTTAAGGTTGGAGCAGTACTTC. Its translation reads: CASSLRDLRLEQYF.